Sequencing of this T cell receptor beta chain was carried out in a study of OX40 agonist ivuxolimab in advanced cancers. Study background: Patients assigned to dose escalation were diagnosed with hepatocellular carcinoma, melanoma, renal cell or head and neck cancer. In three patients, partial responses were observed, one with hepatocellular carcinoma and two with cutaneous melanoma. Eligibility rules accepted prior anti-PD-1, anti-PD-L1 or anti-CTLA-4 therapy, and roughly 40% had some.

Note on this clone: Its antigen is currently unknown.

This CDR3 spans 16 amino acids. V lost 2 bases to trimming and J lost 2 bases; unmatched junction nucleotides: 6. Germline CDR1 SGHVS, CDR2 FNYEAQ. The repertoire was sequenced with immunoSEQ multiplex PCR; TCRdb's copy has only in-frame clones and lacks some. Of some 89,000 clones in the sample, roughly four fifths were seen once. Study-wide points: Among the lowest peripheral clonal expansion occurred in 0.1-3.0 mg/kg partial responders.

This receptor was identified in an adult with an advanced solid tumor such as melanoma, head and neck, liver or kidney cancer. V usage is TRBV7-6 and J usage is TRBJ2-3, with 8 bases that match TRBD2. The material was CD4+ or CD8+ T cells sorted from blood, obtained in a trial of the OX40 agonist ivuxolimab. The CDR3 sequence is CASSLRAGDHTDTQYF. The CDR3 region has the DNA TGTGCCAGCAGCTTAAGAGCGGGGGATCACACAGATACGCAGTATTTT.